The 23 T cell receptor beta chains given below trace back to one sample, sequenced in a study of shared clonotypes between healthy human individuals. Assay: immunoSEQ multiplex PCR; the TCRdb copy retains only in-frame clones and omits some. Among about 180,000 clones listed, 90% to 95% were seen once. The sequenced material came from naive CD4+ T cells sorted from blood. Subset reported: CD45RA+ positively selected. The receptors originated from a woman between 25 and 40 years old in good health.

The chain carries TRBV11-1 and TRBJ2-7, with a weak D call TRBD2 (5 bases). V was shortened by 5 bases and J by 4 bases, with 12 bases between the two germline ends. The CDR3 runs to 13 residues. The germline V gene encodes CDR1 SGHAT and CDR2 FQDESV (reference sequence). CDR3 in amino acids: CASSPRTSYEQYF. The DNA of the CDR3 is TGTGCCAGCAGCCCCCGAACTAGTTACGAGCAGTACTTC.

This rearrangement joins TRBV19 to TRBJ2-5; the match to TRBD2 covers 14 bases. The CDR3 covers 16 residues. Germline V gene sequence: CDR1 LNHDA, CDR2 SQIVND (reference sequence). Losses at the gene ends were 6 bases for V and 5 bases for J; bases not matched to a gene: 8. CDR3: CASSPGLAGADETQYF. Written as DNA, the CDR3 is TGTGCCAGTAGCCCGGGACTAGCGGGAGCAGATGAGACCCAGTACTTC.

This sequence joins TRBV20-1 and TRBJ1-1; D ambiguous. CDR1 is DFQATT, CDR2 SNEGSKA, per germline (reference sequence). The CDR3 is 10 amino acids. CDR3 nucleotide sequence: TGCAGCCCAGGGAACACTGAAGCTTTCTTT. Encoded protein: CSPGNTEAFF.

This sequence joins TRBV7-7 and TRBJ2-2, with a possible D match to TRBD2 (6 bases). CDR3 length equals 17 residues. The ends were cut back, 1 base at V and 4 bases at J, with 16 bases in the middle. Per germline, CDR1 SSHAT and CDR2 FNYEAQ (reference sequence). This CDR3 is CASSLGPSAAGTGELFF. DNA for the CDR3: TGTGCCAGCAGCTTAGGACCTAGCGCGGCGGGCACCGGGGAGCTGTTTTTT.

This clone appeared a single time. The rearrangement uses TRBV18 and TRBJ2-2; 10 bases match TRBD1. V dropped 6 bases and J dropped 3; count of bases not matched to a gene: 7. CDR1 KGHSH and CDR2 LQKENI come from the germline V gene. The length of the CDR3 is 16 residues. CDR3 region: CASSRDRGGDTGELFF. DNA for the CDR3: TGTGCCAGCTCCAGGGACAGGGGAGGCGACACCGGGGAGCTGTTTTTT.

The chain has TRBV28 and TRBJ1-3; tentatively, D is TRBD1 (6 bases). CDR1 and CDR2 (germline): MDHEN, SYDVKM. Trimming left V 7 bases short and J 0 bases short, with 19 bases between. This CDR3 is 17 amino acids long. CDR3 sequence (DNA): TGTGCCAGCACCCCCCTTGCCCCAGGGGTCTCTGGAAACACCATATATTTT. Residues: CASTPLAPGVSGNTIYF.

V gene TRBV5-1 combines with J gene TRBJ2-7, with D uncertain. Germline values: CDR1 SGHRS, CDR2 YFSETQ. V was clipped by 1 base and J by 7 bases, with 12 bases between them. CDR3 size: 13 residues. The CDR3 nucleotides are TGCGCCAGCAGCTTGACCAACTTGGGGGAGCAGTACTTC. Translating it yields CASSLTNLGEQYF. The whole variable domain, filled in from reference TRBV5-1 and TRBJ2-7, reads KAGVTQTPRYLIKTRGQQVTLSCSPISGHRSVSWYQQTPGQGLQFLFEYFSETQRNKGNFPGRFSGRQFSNSRSEMNVSTLELGDSALYLCASSLTNLGEQYFGPGTRLTVT.

V usage is TRBV28 and J usage is TRBJ2-7, with 8 bases identical to TRBD1. Trimming at V came to 6 bases and at J to 2 bases, leaving 9 bases not matched to a gene. This CDR3 spans 15 amino acids. In germline, CDR1 is MDHEN, CDR2 SYDVKM. Here the CDR3 DNA reads TGTGCCAGCAGAGGGACAGGCGGTTACGCCTACGAGCAGTACTTC. This encodes CASRGTGGYAYEQYF.

The rearrangement joins TRBV4-1 to TRBJ1-4; D unresolved. This CDR3 has 16 amino acids. Germline loops: CDR1 MGHRA, CDR2 YSYEKL. Trimming removed 1 base at V and 7 bases at J, with 16 bases between. The CDR3 spells CASSQGLVGPPEKLFF. Here the CDR3 DNA reads TGCGCCAGCAGCCAAGGGTTGGTTGGGCCTCCTGAAAAACTGTTTTTT.

This chain joins TRBV28 and TRBJ2-7, with 9 nucleotides matching TRBD2. Unmatched junction bases numbered 12, after V lost 8 bases and J lost 4 bases. CDR3 length equals 15 residues. CDR1 and CDR2 (germline): MDHEN, SYDVKM. DNA for the CDR3: TGTGCCAGCGGGTCGATAGCGGGAGATCAGTACGAGCAGTACTTC. Translation gives CASGSIAGDQYEQYF.

Here the CDR3 reads CASSFKGSNQPQHF. CDR3 DNA sequence: TGTGCCAGCAGCTTTAAGGGGAGCAATCAGCCCCAGCATTTT. The chain combines TRBV7-9 with TRBJ1-5, with D possibly being TRBD1 (5 bases). This CDR3 is 14 amino acids long. Germline CDR1 and CDR2: SEHNR and FQNEAQ (reference sequence). The V and J ends lost 3 bases and 1 base respectively, with 7 bases between them.

This chain links TRBV7-9 with TRBJ1-6; D remains unclear. Germline V gives CDR1 SEHNR, CDR2 FQNEAQ (reference sequence). V was clipped by 5 bases and J by 7 bases, with 15 bases between them. CDR3 length equals 15 residues. The CDR3 spells CASSPHVATNSPLHF. CDR3 nucleotide sequence: TGTGCCAGCAGCCCCCACGTGGCCACCAATTCACCCCTCCACTTT. Full variable domain (rest looked up from reference TRBV7-9 and TRBJ1-6): DTGVSQNPRHKITKRGQNVTFRCDPISEHNRLYWYRQTLGQGPEFLTYFQNEAQLEKSRLLSDRFSAERPKGSFSTLEIQRTEQGDSAMYLCASSPHVATNSPLHFGNGTRLTVT.

V and J are TRBV5-1 and TRBJ1-2; D gene unclear. Germline V gene sequence: CDR1 SGHRS, CDR2 YFSETQ. The CDR3 consists of 13 residues. The germline V and J ends were trimmed by 5 bases and 1 base, with 9 bases remaining between them. This CDR3 reads CASRASINYGYTF. The CDR3 DNA reads as TGCGCCAGCAGGGCCTCAATTAACTATGGCTACACCTTC.

J is TRBJ2-3 and V is TRBV5-6; TRBD2 agrees at 9 bases. CDR3 length: 15 residues. Germline loops: CDR1 SGHDT, CDR2 YYEEEE. V shed 3 bases and J 5 bases; nucleotides not matched to a gene: 7. This CDR3 is CASSSASGMLDTQYF. The CDR3 region has the DNA TGTGCCAGCAGCTCCGCTAGCGGGATGCTAGATACGCAGTATTTT. Together with reference TRBV5-6 and TRBJ2-3, the CDR3 gives the full variable domain: DAGVTQSPTHLIKTRGQQVTLRCSPKSGHDTVSWYQQALGQGPQFIFQYYEEEERQRGNFPDRFSGHQFPNYSSELNVNALLLGDSALYLCASSSASGMLDTQYFGPGTRLTVL.

The V call is TRBV25-1, the J call TRBJ2-5; 7 bases map to TRBD1. From germline, CDR1 is MGHDK and CDR2 SYGVNS. The trim removed 11 bases at V and 5 bases at J, leaving 14 bases unmatched. CDR3 size: 14 residues. The CDR3 bases are TGTGCCCCCGTTTGGGACAGCCTTCCGGAGACCCAGTACTTC. Amino acids: CAPVWDSLPETQYF.

This chain connects TRBV28 to TRBJ1-5, with D perhaps matching TRBD1 (6 bases). V was shortened by 6 bases and J by 3 bases, with 12 bases between the two germline ends. The germline gives CDR1 MDHEN, CDR2 SYDVKM. This CDR3 has 14 amino acids. CDR3 DNA sequence: TGTGCCAGCAGCCCGGGACAAGACAATCAGCCCCAGCATTTT. Residues: CASSPGQDNQPQHF.

This clone appeared a few times. The rearrangement joins TRBV19 to TRBJ2-7; 15 bases fit TRBD2. This CDR3 region has 16 residues. Looked up from germline, CDR1 is LNHDA and CDR2 is SQIVND (reference sequence). The trim removed 4 bases at V and 5 bases at J, leaving 6 bases unmatched. CDR3 loop: CASSTPGLAGGNEQYF. CDR3 coding DNA: TGTGCCAGTAGTACCCCGGGACTAGCGGGAGGAAACGAGCAGTACTTC.

The chain is built from TRBV18 and TRBJ1-5; D not resolved. The germline V and J ends were trimmed by 1 base and 0 bases, with 10 bases remaining between them. CDR1 KGHSH and CDR2 LQKENI come from the germline V gene. The CDR3 is 16 residues long. The CDR3 DNA sequence: TGTGCCAGCTCACCACTAAGGCGGGGTAGCAATCAGCCCCAGCATTTT. It encodes CASSPLRRGSNQPQHF.

V usage is TRBV7-9 and J usage is TRBJ2-7, with D uncertain. V lost 2 bases to trimming and J lost 5 bases, with 13 bases between them. This CDR3 comprises 14 residues. Germline CDR1 SEHNR, CDR2 FQNEAQ (reference sequence). CDR3 DNA: TGTGCCAGCAGCTTATGGCAGTCGGGCGACGAGCAGTACTTC. It translates to CASSLWQSGDEQYF.

The V call is TRBV29-1, the J call TRBJ2-5, with a weak D call TRBD2 (6 bases). The germline V gene encodes CDR1 SQVTM and CDR2 ANQGSEA. V gave up 6 bases and J gave up 4 bases, with 15 bases separating them. This CDR3 comprises 13 residues. Written as DNA, the CDR3 is TGCAGCGTCGCTGTCTCAGCGGGAGAGACCCAGTACTTC. It yields the protein CSVAVSAGETQYF.

The chain is built from TRBV28 and TRBJ1-1; 7 bases map to TRBD1. The V segment lost 6 bases and the J segment 6 bases; nucleotides outside the gene matches: 4. Germline lookup yields CDR1 MDHEN and CDR2 SYDVKM. The CDR3 runs to 12 residues. CDR3 residues: CASRRGLPEAFF. Written as DNA, the CDR3 is TGTGCCAGCAGGAGGGGGCTTCCTGAAGCTTTCTTT.

The rearrangement links TRBV4-2 to TRBJ2-7; 8 bases are a match to TRBD1. The CDR3 sequence is 18 residues long. Germline loops: CDR1 LGHNA, CDR2 YNFKEQ. With V trimmed by 1 base and J by 6 bases, 17 bases remained unmatched. Here the CDR3 reads CASSQVVPFGQGPAEQYF. CDR3 bases: TGTGCCAGCAGCCAAGTGGTTCCGTTTGGACAGGGTCCCGCCGAGCAGTACTTC.

This CDR3 is CASSDPRLPDTQYF. The CDR3 nucleotides read TGTGCCAGCAGTGATCCTCGCCTCCCAGATACGCAGTATTTT. The chain is built from TRBV6-1 and TRBJ2-3; D gene uncertain. The CDR3 spans 14 residues. Germline V gene lookup returns CDR1 MNHNS and CDR2 SASEGT. The germline V and J ends were trimmed by 3 bases and 4 bases, with 11 bases remaining between them.